These 15 T cell receptor beta chains share one sample of origin, sequenced in a study of blood T cell repertoires in COVID-19. This table comes from immunoSEQ multiplex PCR, and its TCRdb copy is limited to in-frame clones, with some not included. This table holds 470,000 or so clones, 75% to 90% found once. Sequenced material: peripheral blood. The receptors shown here come from a woman between 25 and 40 years old with acute or convalescent COVID-19.

This chain links TRBV5-1 with TRBJ1-1; possibly TRBD1 for D (5 bases). V lost 4 bases and J lost 4, with 14 bases in between. CDR3 size: 14 residues. Looked up from germline, CDR1 is SGHRS and CDR2 is YFSETQ. The CDR3 loop is CASSLGGWVTEAFF. The CDR3 DNA reads as TGCGCCAGCAGCCTCGGGGGGTGGGTCACTGAAGCTTTCTTT.

The sample holds a few counts of this clone. This chain uses TRBV19 with TRBJ1-5; 8 nucleotides match TRBD1. This CDR3 spans 13 amino acids. V shed 11 bases and J 7 bases; nucleotides not matched to a gene: 10. Germline loops: CDR1 LNHDA, CDR2 SQIVND (reference sequence). The CDR3 protein is CASLQGVGQPQHF. The DNA for the CDR3 is TGTGCCTCGTTACAGGGGGTAGGGCAGCCCCAGCATTTT.

J is TRBJ2-3 and V is TRBV6-1; TRBD2 agrees at 10 bases. Germline trimming cut 3 bases from V and 4 bases from J; bases unmatched to any gene: 7. The germline V gene has CDR1 MNHNS and CDR2 SASEGT. The CDR3 has 16 amino acids. CDR3: CASSDPLAGDPDTQYF. CDR3 sequence (DNA): TGTGCCAGCAGTGATCCTCTAGCGGGGGATCCAGATACGCAGTATTTT.

This sequence joins TRBV6-5 and TRBJ1-5; no definite D call. Per germline, CDR1 MNHEY and CDR2 SVGAGI. Trimming cost V 6 bases and J 0 bases, with 12 bases left between them. This CDR3 comprises 15 residues. The DNA of the CDR3 is TGTGCCAGCAGCCCCGGGGTGGTTAGCAATCAGCCCCAGCATTTT. This codes for CASSPGVVSNQPQHF.

CDR3 sequence (DNA): TGTGCCAGCAGTGAGCAACAGAGCTATAATTCACCCCTCCACTTT. It codes for CASSEQQSYNSPLHF. The chain employs TRBV2 and TRBJ1-6, with D unclear. Germline V gene sequence: CDR1 SNHLY, CDR2 FYNNEI. The CDR3 has 15 residues. Trimming took off 3 bases at V and 3 bases at J, with 9 bases between the two ends.

Comments on this clone: Within the sample, other DNA sequences also encode this same CDR3. The CDR3 sequence is CASGGTGNQPQHF. The CDR3, as DNA: TGTGCCAGCGGGGGGACAGGTAATCAGCCCCAGCATTTT. V usage is TRBV2 and J usage is TRBJ1-5; 8 positions agree with TRBD1. Unmatched junction bases numbered 4, after V lost 8 bases and J lost 4 bases. Germline loops: CDR1 SNHLY, CDR2 FYNNEI. The CDR3 consists of 13 residues.

This rearrangement joins TRBV2 to TRBJ2-1; TRBD1 aligns across 9 bases. Germline V gene sequence: CDR1 SNHLY, CDR2 FYNNEI. V was pared by 8 bases and J by 6 bases, with 5 bases of the junction left unmatched. The CDR3 consists of 13 residues. CDR3 region: CASATGGGNEQFF. CDR3 in DNA: TGTGCCAGCGCGACAGGGGGGGGCAATGAGCAGTTCTTC.

The chain links TRBV11-1 to TRBJ2-7, with 9 bases identical to TRBD1. Germline-derived CDR1 and CDR2 are SGHAT and FQDESV (reference sequence). The CDR3 loop spans 16 amino acids. The junction had 9 bases not matched to a gene; V was cut back by 2 bases and J by 4 bases. This CDR3 reads CASSLLVGTGLYEQYF. The CDR3 bases are TGTGCCAGCAGCTTATTGGTCGGGACAGGGCTGTACGAGCAGTACTTC.

The chain combines TRBV7-3 with TRBJ1-6; 12 bases match TRBD1. V was pared by 5 bases and J by 10 bases, with 6 bases of the junction left unmatched. Germline lookup yields CDR1 SGHTA and CDR2 FQGTGA. The CDR3 covers 15 residues. The CDR3 nucleotides are TGTGCCAGCAGCCTCTCCGGGACAGGGGGCTCACCCCTCCACTTT. Translating it yields CASSLSGTGGSPLHF.

In this sample, this clone turned up once. The chain recombines TRBV11-2 with TRBJ2-3, with 13 nucleotides matching TRBD2. The CDR3 length is 16 residues. The V gene's germline CDR1 is SGHAT and CDR2 FQNNGV. The trim removed 0 bases at V and 5 bases at J, leaving 2 bases unmatched. CDR3 sequence (DNA): TGTGCCAGCAGCTTAGAGACTAGCGGGGGGTTAGATACGCAGTATTTT. Translated, it gives CASSLETSGGLDTQYF.

This clone was observed once. The V gene is TRBV7-9, the J gene TRBJ2-7; TRBD2 might be the D (7 bases). Germline V gene sequence: CDR1 SEHNR, CDR2 FQNEAQ (reference sequence). This CDR3 is 18 amino acids long. With 4 bases removed from V and 0 bases from J, the gap between germline ends came to 22 bases. CDR3 sequence reads: CASSSPPGGQVHSYEQYF. CDR3 coding DNA: TGTGCCAGCAGCTCCCCCCCCGGGGGGCAAGTTCACTCCTACGAGCAGTACTTC.

The J gene is TRBJ2-7, the V gene TRBV6-4, with a weak D call TRBD1 (5 bases). The CDR3 is 13 residues long. Trimming stripped 2 bases from V and 3 bases from J, with 8 bases between. Germline V lookup: CDR1 MRHNA, CDR2 SNTAGT. The CDR3, as DNA: TGTGCCAGCAGTGACACTCAGGGCTACGAGCAGTACTTC. It yields the protein CASSDTQGYEQYF.

The chain has TRBV19 and TRBJ1-1; D perhaps matches TRBD1 (5 bases). From germline, CDR1 is LNHDA and CDR2 SQIVND (reference sequence). Trimming took 6 bases from V and 1 from J, leaving 18 bases between them. The CDR3 has 16 residues. CDR3 in amino acids: CASRGYGMGQNTEAFF. The CDR3 nucleotides are TGTGCCAGTAGGGGTTACGGAATGGGGCAGAACACTGAAGCTTTCTTT.

The genes are TRBV9 and TRBJ2-2, with D maybe TRBD2 (7 bases). The CDR3 has 16 amino acids. V shed 0 bases and J shed 3 bases, with 12 bases lying between them. Germline V gives CDR1 SGDLS, CDR2 YYNGEE. The CDR3 DNA is TGTGCCAGCAGCGTAGGGGGAGGGGGATACACCGGGGAGCTGTTTTTT. It specifies CASSVGGGGYTGELFF.

The chain recombines TRBV18 with TRBJ1-3; 7 nucleotides align to TRBD1. V dropped 2 bases and J dropped 0; count of bases not matched to a gene: 4. Germline CDR1 and CDR2: KGHSH and LQKENI. The CDR3 runs 16 residues. The CDR3 reads CASSPGQVISGNTIYF. CDR3 nucleotides: TGTGCCAGCTCACCAGGACAGGTGATCTCTGGAAACACCATATATTTT.